This T cell receptor (beta chain) stems from a study of T cells after yellow fever vaccination. A single record per CDR3 protein comes from TCRdb applying MiXCR to the 5' RACE reads. The sample yields 250,000 to 400,000 distinct CDR3 sequences, roughly 4.3% seen once. CDR1 and CDR2 from the germline V gene are SGHRS and YFSETQ. V lost 4 bases and J 7 bases, leaving 14 bases between the germline ends. The CDR3 extends over 14 amino acids. The chain is built from TRBV5-1 and TRBJ1-4; possible D gene TRBD1, 6 bases. Sequenced material: PBMCs, taken 5 days after the yellow fever booster vaccination. This receptor was obtained from a man between 18 and 35 years old who received the YFV17D yellow fever vaccine. Here the CDR3 DNA reads TGCGCCAGCAGCGCACTAGGACAGCCTGAAAAACTGTTTTTT. This gives the protein CASSALGQPEKLFF. The full variable domain, its missing parts supplied by reference TRBV5-1 and TRBJ1-4, is KAGVTQTPRYLIKTRGQQVTLSCSPISGHRSVSWYQQTPGQGLQFLFEYFSETQRNKGNFPGRFSGRQFSNSRSEMNVSTLELGDSALYLCASSALGQPEKLFFGSGTQLSVL.